This T cell receptor (beta chain) was sequenced during a study of tumor-infiltrating lymphocytes in primary liver carcinoma (TCRdb year 2017). General notes on the study: Roughly five patients with histopathologically diagnosed primary liver carcinoma underwent surgical resection in China between November 2015 and March 2016. Of the five patients, three men and two women aged 30 to 69 years, four had hepatocellular carcinoma and one had combined HCC and intrahepatic cholangiocarcinoma. The five patients had tumors staged T1-T3 N0M0, with maximum diameters ranging from about 4.2 to 10 cm. Each sample produced about 3.5 to 8 million productive TCRbeta reads, and read depth showed no significant difference between tissue types. TCRbeta repertoire sequencing, expression microarrays and whole-exome sequencing were combined in the study across five regions of each liver tumor, with adjacent normal tissue and blood also included. A total of roughly 35 specimens from 5 patients went through TCRbeta repertoire sequencing, namely 25 tumor regions, 5 adjacent noncancerous liver tissues and 5 peripheral blood samples. Technical replicate repertoires showed high reproducibility, with mean shared-clone rates approximately 0.87 and correlation coefficients above 0.95. Broad study findings and their caveats: Bulk unsorted samples precluded comparing CD4+ and CD8+ T cell repertoires. Repertoire overlap was found to be higher between tumor regions (mean roughly 36%) than between tumor-adjacent (about 17%) or tumor-blood (around 15%) pairs, consistent with antigen-driven expansion. Because only the TCR beta chain was sequenced and unpaired alpha chains were not captured, true repertoire diversity is likely underestimated. The top 250 clones made up a significantly larger repertoire fraction in tumors than in blood (p = 0.039). The study included only four to six patients, and the authors note findings should be validated in a larger study.

RNA from unsorted whole blood was extracted with TRIzol reagent, and germline DNA was obtained with the DNeasy Blood & Tissue kit. Chronic HBV infection was present in the patients, and the patients were treatment-naive at sampling. Before surgery, roughly 4.2 milliliters of peripheral blood were drawn into K2EDTA tubes. To note about this clonotype: Its antigen is unknown. The germline gene is not matched at one end of the junction; a read error may be the cause.

A constant-region primer and ProtoScript II reverse transcriptase were used to reverse-transcribe TCRbeta-specific cDNA from roughly 0.55 ug total RNA. TCRbeta libraries were built with three nested multiplex PCR rounds, a slightly modified ARM-PCR procedure. Each of the first two PCR rounds ran for around 9 cycles and used multiplex TRBV1-TRBV30 forward primers together with a Cbeta reverse primer. A final 25-cycle PCR with Deep VentR polymerase added sample barcodes and Illumina adapters. Before sequencing, amplicons between 200 and 500 bp were purified from gel using a QIAquick gel extraction kit. TCRbeta amplicons were sequenced on an Illumina HiSeq 2500 with 250-bp paired-end reads. The paper's processing steps were these. Reads were quality-trimmed with Trimmomatic v0.33, and paired reads were merged with FLASH v1.2.11 to recover full CDR3 sequences. MiGEC v1.2.1b assigned V, D and J germline segments to the rearranged TCRbeta sequences. Clonotype statistics and Shannon-Wiener diversity indices were computed with VDJtools v1.0.0. Except for diversity analysis, only each sample's 250 most abundant clonotypes were used in subsequent analyses to reduce sampling bias. TCRdb reran the public reads through fastp at Q25 and MiXCR, keeping productive beta chains. Each entry merges the rows of one CDR3 protein and shows their most common DNA and genes. TCRdb's processing, not the authors', yielded these V and J calls. The sample table holds roughly 330,000 distinct CDR3 sequences, of which 65% were seen once. Roughly 6% of the sample is held by the ten biggest clonotypes.

The germline V gene yields MGHRA for CDR1 and YSYEKL for CDR2. The CDR3 sequence holds 16 residues, the cysteine and phenylalanine included. Only the CDR3 DNA is retained, 48 bases long and in frame from the first base. The material sequenced was peripheral blood. The chain is encoded by TRBV4-1 joined to TRBJ2-3; no D gene can be assigned with confidence. This receptor was taken from a man aged 40-50 years with primary liver carcinoma and hepatitis B virus infection. CDR3 sequence: CANSQESQPGTDTQYF. The DNA sequence reads TGCGCCAACAGCCAAGAATCACAGCCAGGCACAGATACGCAGTATTTT.